The subject of this entry is one T cell receptor beta chain. Germline trimming cut 9 bases from V and 15 bases from J; bases unmatched to any gene: 11. Per the germline V gene, CDR1 is LNHDA and CDR2 is SQIVND (reference sequence). This CDR3 has 11 amino acids. The sample belongs to a study of cytomegalovirus exposure and HLA in healthy donors. It was with 60 Vbeta and 13 Jbeta primers that the PCR ran. Using immunoSEQ multiplex PCR, the repertoire was profiled, and TCRdb retains in-frame clones only, with some absent. The sample contains 150,000 to 200,000 clones, around 79% of which appear only once.

The chain combines TRBV19 with TRBJ2-1; 7 bases map to TRBD1. The receptor was isolated from a man aged 35 to 55 in good health and CMV-seronegative. The material sequenced was PBMCs. The CDR3 DNA follows: TGTGCCAGCAGACAGGGCACCTCCTGGTTCTTC. This encodes CASRQGTSWFF.